This T cell receptor (beta chain) appears in the sequencing data of a study of blood T cell repertoires in COVID-19. The overall study: T cells, B-cell-depleted T cells, or PBMCs provided the cDNA or gDNA that served as material.

Assay used: immunoSEQ multiplex PCR; TCRdb lists only in-frame clones, some missing. The sample comprises under 200,000 clones, 82% of which are singletons, and 4.5% to 6.5% rests with the top ten. Trimming stripped 0 bases from V and 0 bases from J, with 11 bases between. Germline lookup yields CDR1 SGHRS and CDR2 YFSETQ. The CDR3 covers 16 residues. This sequence joins TRBV5-1 and TRBJ2-3, with D hard to call. Sequenced: PBMCs or T cells enriched from blood (not recorded which). The TCR comes from a woman aged 60-70 years with acute COVID-19. The CDR3 loop reads CASSLGSSQSTDTQYF. The CDR3 bases are TGCGCCAGCAGCTTGGGAAGTTCACAGAGCACAGATACGCAGTATTTT.